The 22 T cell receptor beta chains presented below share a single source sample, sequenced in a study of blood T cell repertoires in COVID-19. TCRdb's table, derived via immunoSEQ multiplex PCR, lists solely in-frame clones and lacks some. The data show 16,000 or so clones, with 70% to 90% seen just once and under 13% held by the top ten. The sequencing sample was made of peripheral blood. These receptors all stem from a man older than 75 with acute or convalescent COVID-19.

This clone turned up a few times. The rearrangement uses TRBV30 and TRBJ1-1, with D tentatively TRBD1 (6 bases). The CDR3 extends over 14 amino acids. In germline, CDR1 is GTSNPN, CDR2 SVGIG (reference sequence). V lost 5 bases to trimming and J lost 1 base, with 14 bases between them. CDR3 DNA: TGTGCCTGGGGGCGGACAGTGTCGAACACTGAAGCTTTCTTT. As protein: CAWGRTVSNTEAFF. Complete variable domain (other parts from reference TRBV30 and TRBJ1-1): SQTIHQWPATLVQPVGSPLSLECTVEGTSNPNLYWYRQAAGRGLQLLFYSVGIGQISSEVPQNLSASRPQDRQFILSSKKLLLSDSGFYLCAWGRTVSNTEAFFGQGTRLTVV.

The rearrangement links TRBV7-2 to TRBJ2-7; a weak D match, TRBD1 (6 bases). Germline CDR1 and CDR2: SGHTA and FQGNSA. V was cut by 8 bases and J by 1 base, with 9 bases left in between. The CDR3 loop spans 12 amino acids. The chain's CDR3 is CASGQRSYEQYF. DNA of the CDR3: TGTGCCAGCGGACAGCGATCCTACGAGCAGTACTTC.

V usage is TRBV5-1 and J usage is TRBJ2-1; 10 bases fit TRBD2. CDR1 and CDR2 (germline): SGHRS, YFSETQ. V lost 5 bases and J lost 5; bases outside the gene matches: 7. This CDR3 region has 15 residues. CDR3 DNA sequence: TGCGCCAGCAGTTACCTAGCGGGGGCCAACAATGAGCAGTTCTTC. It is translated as CASSYLAGANNEQFF.

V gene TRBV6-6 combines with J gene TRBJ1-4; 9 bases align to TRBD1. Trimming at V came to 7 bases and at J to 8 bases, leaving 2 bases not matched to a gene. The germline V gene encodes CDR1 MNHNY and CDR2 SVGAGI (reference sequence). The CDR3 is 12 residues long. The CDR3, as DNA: TGTGCCAGCAACAGGGGGCGCGAAAAACTGTTTTTT. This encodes CASNRGREKLFF.

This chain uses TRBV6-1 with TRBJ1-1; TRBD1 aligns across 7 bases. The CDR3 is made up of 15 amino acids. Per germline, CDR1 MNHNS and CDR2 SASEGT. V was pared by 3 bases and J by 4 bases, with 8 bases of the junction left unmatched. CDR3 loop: CASSDPGRGVTEAFF. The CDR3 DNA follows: TGTGCCAGCAGTGACCCCGGCAGGGGGGTCACTGAAGCTTTCTTT.

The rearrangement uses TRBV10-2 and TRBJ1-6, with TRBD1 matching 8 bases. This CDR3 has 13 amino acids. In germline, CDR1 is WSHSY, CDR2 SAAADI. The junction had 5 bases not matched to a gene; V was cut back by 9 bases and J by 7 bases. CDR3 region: CASQQGDNSPLHF. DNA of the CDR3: TGCGCCAGTCAACAGGGGGACAATTCACCCCTCCACTTT.

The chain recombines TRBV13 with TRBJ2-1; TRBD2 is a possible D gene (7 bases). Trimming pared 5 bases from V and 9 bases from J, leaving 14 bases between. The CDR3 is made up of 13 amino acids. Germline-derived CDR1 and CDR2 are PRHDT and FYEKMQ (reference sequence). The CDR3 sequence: CASSPARGGEQFF. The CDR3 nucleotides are TGTGCCAGCAGCCCGGCGAGGGGGGGTGAGCAGTTCTTC.

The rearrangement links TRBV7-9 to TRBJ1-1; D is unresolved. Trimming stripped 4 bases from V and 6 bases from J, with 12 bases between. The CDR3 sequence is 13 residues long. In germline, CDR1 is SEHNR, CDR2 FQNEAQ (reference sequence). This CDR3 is CASSSGRMSEAFF. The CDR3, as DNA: TGTGCCAGCAGCTCAGGAAGGATGTCTGAAGCTTTCTTT.

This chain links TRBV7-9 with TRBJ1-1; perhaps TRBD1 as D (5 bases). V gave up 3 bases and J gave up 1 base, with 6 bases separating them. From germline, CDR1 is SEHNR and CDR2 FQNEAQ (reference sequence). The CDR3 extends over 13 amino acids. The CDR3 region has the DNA TGTGCCAGCAGCTTCGGGGGGAACACTGAAGCTTTCTTT. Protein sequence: CASSFGGNTEAFF. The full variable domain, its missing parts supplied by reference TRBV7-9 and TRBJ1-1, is DTGVSQNPRHKITKRGQNVTFRCDPISEHNRLYWYRQTLGQGPEFLTYFQNEAQLEKSRLLSDRFSAERPKGSFSTLEIQRTEQGDSAMYLCASSFGGNTEAFFGQGTRLTVV.

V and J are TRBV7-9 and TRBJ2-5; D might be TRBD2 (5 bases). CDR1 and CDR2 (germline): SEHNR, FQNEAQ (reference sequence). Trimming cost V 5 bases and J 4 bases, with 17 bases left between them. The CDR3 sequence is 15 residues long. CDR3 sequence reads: CASSEGLHGPETQYF. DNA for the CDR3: TGTGCCAGCAGCGAGGGCCTCCATGGGCCAGAGACCCAGTACTTC.

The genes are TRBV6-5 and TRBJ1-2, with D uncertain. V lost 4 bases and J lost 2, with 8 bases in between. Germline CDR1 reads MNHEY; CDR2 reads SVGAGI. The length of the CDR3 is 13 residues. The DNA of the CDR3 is TGTGCCAGCAGTTCCGGTTCAAACTATGGCTACACCTTC. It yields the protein CASSSGSNYGYTF.

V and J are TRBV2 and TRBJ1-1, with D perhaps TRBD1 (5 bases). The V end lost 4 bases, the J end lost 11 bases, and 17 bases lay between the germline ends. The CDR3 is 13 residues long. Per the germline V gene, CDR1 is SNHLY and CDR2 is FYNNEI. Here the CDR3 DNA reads TGTGCCAGCAGTGTAGAGGAGGGGACGATGGCTTTCTTT. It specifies CASSVEEGTMAFF.

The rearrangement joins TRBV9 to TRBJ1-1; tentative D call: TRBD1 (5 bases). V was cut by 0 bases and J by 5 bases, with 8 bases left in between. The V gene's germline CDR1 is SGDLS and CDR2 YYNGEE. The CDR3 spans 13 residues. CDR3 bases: TGTGCCAGCAGCGTAGTACAGGCAACTGAAGCTTTCTTT. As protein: CASSVVQATEAFF.

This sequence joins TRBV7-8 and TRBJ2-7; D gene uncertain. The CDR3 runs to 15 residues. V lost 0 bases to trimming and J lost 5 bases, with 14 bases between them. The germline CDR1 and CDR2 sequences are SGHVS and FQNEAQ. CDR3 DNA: TGTGCCAGCAGCTTAGCGCGGCTCCGGTTCCACGAGCAGTACTTC. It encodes CASSLARLRFHEQYF.

Here the CDR3 reads CASSQGRDNQPQHF. CDR3 nucleotides: TGCGCCAGCAGCCAAGGGAGGGACAATCAGCCCCAGCATTTT. This chain connects TRBV4-1 to TRBJ1-5; D is undetermined. Per germline, CDR1 MGHRA and CDR2 YSYEKL. There are 14 residues in the CDR3. V gave up 1 base and J gave up 3 bases, with 7 bases separating them.

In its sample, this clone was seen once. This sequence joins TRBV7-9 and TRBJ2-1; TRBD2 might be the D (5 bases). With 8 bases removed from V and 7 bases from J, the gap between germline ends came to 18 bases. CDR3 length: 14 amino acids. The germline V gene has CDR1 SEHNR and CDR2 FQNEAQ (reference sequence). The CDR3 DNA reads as TGTGCCAGCGTTGCTAGCAGTATTTTGAATGAGCAGTTCTTC. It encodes CASVASSILNEQFF. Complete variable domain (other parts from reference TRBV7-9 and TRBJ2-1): DTGVSQNPRHKITKRGQNVTFRCDPISEHNRLYWYRQTLGQGPEFLTYFQNEAQLEKSRLLSDRFSAERPKGSFSTLEIQRTEQGDSAMYLCASVASSILNEQFFGPGTRLTVL.

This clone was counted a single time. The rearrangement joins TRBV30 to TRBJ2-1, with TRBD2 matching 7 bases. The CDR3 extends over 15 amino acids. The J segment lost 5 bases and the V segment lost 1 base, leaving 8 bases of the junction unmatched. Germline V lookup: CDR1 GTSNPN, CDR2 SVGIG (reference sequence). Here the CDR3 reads CAWSGSAGVNNEQFF. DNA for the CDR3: TGTGCCTGGAGTGGTTCGGCGGGGGTCAACAATGAGCAGTTCTTC.

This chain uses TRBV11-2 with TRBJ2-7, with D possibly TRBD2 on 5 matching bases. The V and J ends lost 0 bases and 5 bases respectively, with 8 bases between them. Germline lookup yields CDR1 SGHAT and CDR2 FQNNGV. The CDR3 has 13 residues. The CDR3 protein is CASSLDREDEQYF. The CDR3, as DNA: TGTGCCAGCAGCTTAGATCGGGAAGACGAGCAGTACTTC.

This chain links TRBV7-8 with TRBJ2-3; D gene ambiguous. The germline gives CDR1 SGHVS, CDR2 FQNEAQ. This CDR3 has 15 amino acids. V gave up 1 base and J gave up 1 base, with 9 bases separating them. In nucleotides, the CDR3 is TGTGCCAGCAGCTTAGGACAACCTCGCACAGATACGCAGTATTTT. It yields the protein CASSLGQPRTDTQYF.

The CDR3 DNA follows: TGTGCCAGTAGTACAGGGGGTAGCTTCATGAACACTGAAGCTTTCTTT. Its protein is CASSTGGSFMNTEAFF. The rearrangement links TRBV19 to TRBJ1-1, with 7 bases that match TRBD1. This CDR3 has 16 residues. V lost 4 bases and J lost 0; bases outside the gene matches: 8. In germline, CDR1 is LNHDA, CDR2 SQIVND (reference sequence).

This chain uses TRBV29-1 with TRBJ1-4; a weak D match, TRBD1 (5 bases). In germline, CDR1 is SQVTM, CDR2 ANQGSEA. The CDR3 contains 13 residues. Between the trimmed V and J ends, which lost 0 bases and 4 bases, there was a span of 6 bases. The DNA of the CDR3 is TGCAGCGTTGAAGACAGGGATAATGAAAAACTGTTTTTT. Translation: CSVEDRDNEKLFF. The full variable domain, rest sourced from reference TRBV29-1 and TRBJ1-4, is SAVISQKPSRDICQRGTSLTIQCQVDSQVTMMFWYRQQPGQSLTLIATANQGSEATYESGFVIDKFPISRPNLTFSTLTVSNMSPEDSSIYLCSVEDRDNEKLFFGSGTQLSVL.

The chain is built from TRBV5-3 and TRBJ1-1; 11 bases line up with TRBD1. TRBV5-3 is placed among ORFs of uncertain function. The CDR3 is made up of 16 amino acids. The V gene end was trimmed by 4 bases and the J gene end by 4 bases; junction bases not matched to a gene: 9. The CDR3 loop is CARSGRTGGVGTEAFF. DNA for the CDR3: TGTGCCAGAAGCGGAAGGACAGGGGGCGTGGGCACTGAAGCTTTCTTT.